This T cell receptor beta chain comes out of a study of cytomegalovirus exposure and HLA in healthy donors. General study findings and limits: The study recorded about 150 TCR beta chains that were cytomegalovirus-associated.

CDR3 size: 16 residues. CDR1 and CDR2 (germline): MNHEY, SVGAGI. V was clipped by 0 bases and J by 2 bases, with 13 bases between them. A word on this clone: Its antigen is undetermined.

The PCR used 60 Vbeta and 13 Jbeta primers. The protocol was immunoSEQ multiplex PCR, while the TCRdb copy is restricted to in-frame clones and leaves out a portion. The sample lists over 150,000 clones, 80% seen once, with 1% in the top ten. The receptor was isolated from a woman in her forties or fifties in good health and CMV-seropositive. The J gene is TRBJ1-1, the V gene TRBV6-5; perhaps TRBD1 as D (6 bases). The material sequenced was PBMCs. Here the CDR3 DNA reads TGTGCCAGCAGTTACTCCCTGACAGGCTTTAACACTGAAGCTTTCTTT. Protein: CASSYSLTGFNTEAFF.